This T cell receptor beta chain emerged from a study of shared clonotypes between healthy human individuals. With regard to this clone: Its specificity is unknown.

Healthy adults negative for HIV, lacking recent acute infections or vaccinations, served as donors. Study outcomes and limitations: A handful of donors showed sharing of around 5% of naive CD4 clonotypes.

Libraries were prepared by immunoSEQ multiplex PCR; TCRdb keeps only in-frame clonotypes and omits some of them. The data show more than 2,000,000 clones, over 85% seen once. Trimming took 3 bases from V and 4 from J; bases not matched to a gene: 11. Germline values: CDR1 LNHDA, CDR2 SQIVND (reference sequence). The CDR3 contains 18 residues. Sequencing was performed on naive CD4+ T cells sorted from blood. As for subset: CD45RA+ positively selected. The origin of this receptor is a man younger than 35 in good health. V usage is TRBV19 and J usage is TRBJ2-6, with 8 nucleotides matching TRBD1. CDR3 region: CASSMIRTGLSGANVLTF. CDR3 DNA sequence: TGTGCCAGTAGTATGATCCGGACAGGGTTGTCCGGGGCCAACGTCCTGACTTTC.